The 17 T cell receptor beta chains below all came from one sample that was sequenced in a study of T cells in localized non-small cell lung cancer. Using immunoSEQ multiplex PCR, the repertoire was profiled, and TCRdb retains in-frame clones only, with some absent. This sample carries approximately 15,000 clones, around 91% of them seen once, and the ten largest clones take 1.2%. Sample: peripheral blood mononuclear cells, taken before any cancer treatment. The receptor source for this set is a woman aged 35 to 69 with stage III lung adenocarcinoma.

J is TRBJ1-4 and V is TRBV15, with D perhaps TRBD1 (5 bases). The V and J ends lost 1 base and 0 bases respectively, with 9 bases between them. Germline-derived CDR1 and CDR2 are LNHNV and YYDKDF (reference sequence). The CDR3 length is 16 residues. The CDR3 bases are TGTGCCACCAGCAGAGGGTCGACAGCAACTAATGAAAAACTGTTTTTT. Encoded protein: CATSRGSTATNEKLFF.

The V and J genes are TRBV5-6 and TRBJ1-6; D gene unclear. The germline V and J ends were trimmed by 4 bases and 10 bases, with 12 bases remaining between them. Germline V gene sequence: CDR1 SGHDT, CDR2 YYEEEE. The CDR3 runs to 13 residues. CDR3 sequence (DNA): TGTGCCAGCAGCGGCCGGAGACAATCACCCCTCCACTTT. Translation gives CASSGRRQSPLHF.

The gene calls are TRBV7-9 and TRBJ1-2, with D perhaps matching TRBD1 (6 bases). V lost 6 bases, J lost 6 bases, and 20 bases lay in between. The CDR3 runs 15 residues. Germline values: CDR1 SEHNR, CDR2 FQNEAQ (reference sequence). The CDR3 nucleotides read TGTGCCAGCAGAAAAGCCGGGACAACAAGGAATGGCTACACCTTC. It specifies CASRKAGTTRNGYTF.

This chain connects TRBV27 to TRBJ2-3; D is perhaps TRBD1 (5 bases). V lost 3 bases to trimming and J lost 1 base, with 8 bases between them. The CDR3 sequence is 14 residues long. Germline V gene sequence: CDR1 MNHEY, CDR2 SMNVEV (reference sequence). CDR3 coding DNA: TGTGCCAGCAGTTTTAGCAGGGGCACAGATACGCAGTATTTT. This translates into CASSFSRGTDTQYF.

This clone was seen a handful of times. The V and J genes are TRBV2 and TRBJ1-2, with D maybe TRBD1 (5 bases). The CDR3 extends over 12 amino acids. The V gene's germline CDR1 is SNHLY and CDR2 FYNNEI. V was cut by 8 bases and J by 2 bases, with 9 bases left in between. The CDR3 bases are TGTGCCAGCCGAAGGGGAAACTATGGCTACACCTTC. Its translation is CASRRGNYGYTF.

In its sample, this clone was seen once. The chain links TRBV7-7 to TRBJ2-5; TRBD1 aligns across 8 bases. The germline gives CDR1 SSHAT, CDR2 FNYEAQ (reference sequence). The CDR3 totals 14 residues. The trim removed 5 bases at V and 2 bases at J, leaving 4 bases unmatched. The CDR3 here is CASSIGTGQETQYF. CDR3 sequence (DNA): TGTGCCAGCAGCATTGGGACAGGACAAGAGACCCAGTACTTC.

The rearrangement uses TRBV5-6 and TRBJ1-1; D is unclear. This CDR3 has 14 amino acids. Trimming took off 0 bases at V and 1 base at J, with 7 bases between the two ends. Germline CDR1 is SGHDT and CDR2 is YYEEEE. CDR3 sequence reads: CASSLAVENTEAFF. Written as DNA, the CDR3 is TGTGCCAGCAGCTTGGCTGTGGAGAACACTGAAGCTTTCTTT. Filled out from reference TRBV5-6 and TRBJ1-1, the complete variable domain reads DAGVTQSPTHLIKTRGQQVTLRCSPKSGHDTVSWYQQALGQGPQFIFQYYEEEERQRGNFPDRFSGHQFPNYSSELNVNALLLGDSALYLCASSLAVENTEAFFGQGTRLTVV.

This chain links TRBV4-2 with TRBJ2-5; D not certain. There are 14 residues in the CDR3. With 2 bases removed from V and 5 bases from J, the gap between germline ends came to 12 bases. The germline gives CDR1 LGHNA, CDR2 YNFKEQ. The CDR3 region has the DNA TGTGCCAGCAGCCAATCGGACGGATCGGAGACCCAGTACTTC. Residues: CASSQSDGSETQYF.

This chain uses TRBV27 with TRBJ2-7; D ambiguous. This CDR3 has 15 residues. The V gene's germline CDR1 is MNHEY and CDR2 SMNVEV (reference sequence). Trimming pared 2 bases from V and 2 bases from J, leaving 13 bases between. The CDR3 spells CASSLVPNVAYEQYF. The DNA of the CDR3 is TGTGCCAGCAGTTTAGTCCCAAACGTAGCCTACGAGCAGTACTTC.

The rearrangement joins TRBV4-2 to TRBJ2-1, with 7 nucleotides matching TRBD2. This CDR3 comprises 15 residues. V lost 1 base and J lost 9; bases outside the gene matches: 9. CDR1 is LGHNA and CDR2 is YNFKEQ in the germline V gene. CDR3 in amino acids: CASSQGRAGLTEQFF. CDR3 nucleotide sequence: TGTGCCAGCAGCCAAGGGCGAGCGGGGTTGACTGAGCAGTTCTTC.

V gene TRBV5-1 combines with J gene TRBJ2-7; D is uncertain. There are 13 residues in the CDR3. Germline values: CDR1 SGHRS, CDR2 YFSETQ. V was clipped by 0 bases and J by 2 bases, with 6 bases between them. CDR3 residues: CASSLEIAYEQYF. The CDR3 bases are TGCGCCAGCAGCTTGGAGATAGCCTACGAGCAGTACTTC.

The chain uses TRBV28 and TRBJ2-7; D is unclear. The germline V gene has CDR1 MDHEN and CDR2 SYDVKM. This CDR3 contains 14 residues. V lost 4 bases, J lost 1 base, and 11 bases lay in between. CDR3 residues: CASSSWTLSYEQYF. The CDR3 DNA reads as TGTGCCAGCAGTTCCTGGACCCTTTCCTACGAGCAGTACTTC. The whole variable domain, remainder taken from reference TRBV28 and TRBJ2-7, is DVKVTQSSRYLVKRTGEKVFLECVQDMDHENMFWYRQDPGLGLRLIYFSYDVKMKEKGDIPEGYSVSREKKERFSLILESASTNQTSMYLCASSSWTLSYEQYFGPGTRLTVT.

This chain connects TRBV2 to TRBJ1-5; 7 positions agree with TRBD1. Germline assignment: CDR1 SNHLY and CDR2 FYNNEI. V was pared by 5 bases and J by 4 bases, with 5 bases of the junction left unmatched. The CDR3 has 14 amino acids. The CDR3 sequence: CASSYSGQNQPQHF. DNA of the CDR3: TGTGCCAGCAGTTACTCGGGACAGAATCAGCCCCAGCATTTT. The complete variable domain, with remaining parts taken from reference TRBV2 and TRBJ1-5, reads EPEVTQTPSHQVTQMGQEVILRCVPISNHLYFYWYRQILGQKVEFLVSFYNNEISEKSEIFDDQFSVERPDGSNFTLKIRSTKLEDSAMYFCASSYSGQNQPQHFGDGTRLSIL.

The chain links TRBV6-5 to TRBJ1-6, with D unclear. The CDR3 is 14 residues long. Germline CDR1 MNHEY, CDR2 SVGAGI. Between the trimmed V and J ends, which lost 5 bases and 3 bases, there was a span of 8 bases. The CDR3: CASSHGNYNSPLHF. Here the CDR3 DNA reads TGTGCCAGCAGTCACGGGAACTATAATTCACCCCTCCACTTT.

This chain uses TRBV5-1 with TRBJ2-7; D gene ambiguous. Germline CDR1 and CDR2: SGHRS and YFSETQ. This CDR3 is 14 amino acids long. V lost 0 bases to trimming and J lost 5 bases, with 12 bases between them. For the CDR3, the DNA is TGCGCCAGCAGCTTGGGCGGCCAATTCCACGAGCAGTACTTC. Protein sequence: CASSLGGQFHEQYF.

CDR3 sequence reads: CASDGSGNTIYF. The DNA for the CDR3 is TGTGCTAGTGACGGATCTGGAAACACCATATATTTT. The genes are TRBV12-5 and TRBJ1-3; D is unclear. CDR3 length equals 12 residues. Trimming left V 7 bases short and J 1 base short, with 5 bases between. Germline loops: CDR1 LGHNT, CDR2 FRNRAP.

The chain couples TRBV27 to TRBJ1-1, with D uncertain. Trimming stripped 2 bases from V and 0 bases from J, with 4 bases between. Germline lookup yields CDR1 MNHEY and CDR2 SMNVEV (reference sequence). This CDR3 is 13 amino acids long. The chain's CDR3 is CASSLQMNTEAFF. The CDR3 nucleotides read TGTGCCAGCAGTTTACAGATGAACACTGAAGCTTTCTTT.